These T cell receptor beta chains were read from a single sample in a study of beta chain features in type 1 diabetes. Method: immunoSEQ multiplex PCR; TCRdb's copy keeps in-frame clones and lacks some. The sample lists roughly 730,000 clones, roughly an eighth occurring once. Sequences were obtained from naive CD4+ T cells from blood. All receptors derive from a man aged 18 to 30 with type 1 diabetes. CDR3s include the opening cysteine and the closing phenylalanine or tryptophan. Each record gives: J gene, V gene, CDR3 protein.

J gene: TRBJ2-7
V gene: TRBV25-1
CDR3 protein: CASSEFGRTNSYEQYF

J gene: TRBJ1-1
V gene: TRBV5-1
CDR3 protein: CASSAGTGGTEAFF

J gene: TRBJ1-1
V gene: TRBV29-1
CDR3 protein: CSVARRGGSTEAFF

J gene: TRBJ1-2
V gene: TRBV28
CDR3 protein: CASSSQTYGYTF

J gene: TRBJ2-5
V gene: TRBV10-3
CDR3 protein: CANGQGLQETQYF

J gene: TRBJ2-1
V gene: TRBV10-3
CDR3 protein: CAISESEDPYNNEQFF

J gene: TRBJ1-1
V gene: TRBV14
CDR3 protein: CASSPVGRSTEAFF

J gene: TRBJ2-7
V gene: TRBV10-2
CDR3 protein: CASSELLGTSAYEQYF

J gene: TRBJ1-2
V gene: TRBV5-4
CDR3 protein: CASSLKQVPTDGYTF

J gene: TRBJ2-1
V gene: TRBV9
CDR3 protein: CASSWTSRDYNEQFF

J gene: TRBJ1-6
V gene: TRBV28
CDR3 protein: CASSSYNSPLHF

J gene: TRBJ2-5
V gene: TRBV9
CDR3 protein: CASSVSGGETQYF

J gene: TRBJ1-2
V gene: TRBV7-2
CDR3 protein: CASSEQGARGYTF

J gene: TRBJ1-5
V gene: TRBV12-5
CDR3 protein: CASGLVLGQGADQPQHF

J gene: TRBJ1-1
V gene: TRBV5-6
CDR3 protein: CASSILDRVNTEAFF

J gene: TRBJ2-2
V gene: TRBV12-5
CDR3 protein: CASGPRGEELFF

J gene: TRBJ2-3
V gene: TRBV6-1
CDR3 protein: CASKFGQSTDTQYF

J gene: TRBJ2-7
V gene: TRBV19
CDR3 protein: CASSTTYEQYF